This entry features one T cell receptor (beta chain) sequence. Its target antigen remains unknown. The input lacks base qualities; no much larger clone sits a single base away. The data are from a study of blood T cell repertoires in COVID-19 (dated by TCRdb to the early 2020s). Context from the whole study: The collaborator samples originated in the United States, Italy and Spain and spanned the acute and convalescent phases of COVID-19. The samples were drawn from two sources: the first 160 participants of the ongoing ImmuneRACE study, and 1,200 or so subjects contributed by 6 global collaborators. Where HLA class I and class II types were available, the types were taken from metadata supplied by the sample provider, not from assay-based typing. A freely available public database, intended as a resource for researchers studying the immune response to SARS-CoV-2, is where the repertoires were released. The prospective study material was composed of cDNA or gDNA derived from T cells, B-cell-depleted T cells, or PBMCs. Deeply sampled blood TCRbeta repertoires from subjects exposed to, actively infected with, or recovered from COVID-19 were included in the dataset. A de-identified subject ID, COVID-19 status, age in years and sex were almost always included in the sample metadata.

Per the germline V gene, LGHNA is the CDR1 and YNFKEQ is the CDR2. Deletion took 0 bases off V and 0 bases off J, with a span of 18 bases between the germline ends. CDR3 length: 19 amino acids, cysteine to phenylalanine. The entry retains the CDR3 DNA only, 57 bases that are in frame from base 1. The full study reports these points: The amount of clinical and demographic metadata varied by source and participant and was provided uncurated.

The immunoSEQ Assay, a bias-controlled multiplex PCR, was used to amplify TCRbeta CDR3 regions from genomic DNA. Concerning the study's data processing: The number of nucleated cells in each sample was estimated from the amplification of reference gene primers within the assay. Sequence reads were collapsed and filtered to measure the absolute abundance of every unique TCRbeta CDR3 rearrangement. Productive Simpson clonality was computed per sample as the square root of Simpson's diversity index over productive rearrangements. Sourced from immuneACCESS, this table was stored by TCRdb with only in-frame sequences that have V and J called. A share of the clones is absent; for the studies checked, an unresolved V gene accounts for under half, and the remainder has no known explanation. D and trimming come from the DNA, and the V and J calls and clone size come from that table. This sample gives some 100,000 clones in total; over 75% of them show up just once. Less than 7.5% of the sample comes from the top ten.

Collaborating institutions collected whole blood in K2EDTA tubes following their own protocols. For TCRbeta analysis, collaborators shipped samples as frozen whole blood, isolated PBMCs, or DNA extracted from either of those sample types. The source is a woman aged 55-69 years with acute or convalescent COVID-19. This receptor chain uses TRBV4-2 and TRBJ2-1; the D segment could be TRBD1, given 5 matching bases. The material sequenced was peripheral blood. DNA sequence: TGTGCCAGCAGCCAAGATCTAGGGGCCAGGCGTAGCTCCTACAATGAGCAGTTCTTC. This translates into CASSQDLGARRSSYNEQFF.